This T cell receptor (beta chain) was sequenced in a study of T cells expressing NK-cell markers. Comments on this clonotype: The antigen is unknown.

Study findings and constraints: The study did not resolve the HCMV specificity of expanded NKG2C+ T cell clones. Each of a handful of donors carried dominant NKG2C+ clonotypes accounting for about 1.0-8% of CD8+ T cells.

TCRdb re-called the 5' RACE reads and shows each CDR3 protein once, DNA omitted. This specimen shows 200,000 to 300,000 distinct CDR3 sequences; the ten leading clones hold about 4%. There are 14 residues in the CDR3. Per germline, CDR1 SGHVS and CDR2 FNYEAQ. This TCR came from a woman aged 18 to 75 in good health. The sample comprised blood T cells: a sorted CD56 or NKG2C T cell subset, CD4+ or CD8+ T cells, or bulk PBMC T cells (not recorded which). The chain recombines TRBV7-6 with TRBJ1-6; the D gene TCRdb calls, TRBD1, cannot be checked with no DNA. CDR3 amino acids: CASSRQGVNSPLHF. Based on the CDR3 plus reference TRBV7-6 and TRBJ1-6, the full variable domain is GAGVSQSPRYKVTKRGQDVALRCDPISGHVSLYWYRQALGQGPEFLTYFNYEAQQDKSGLPNDRFSAERPEGSISTLTIQRTEQRDSAMYRCASSRQGVNSPLHFGNGTRLTVT.